Below are 3 T cell receptor beta chains sequenced from a single sample in a study of CD8+CD57+ T cells in acquired aplastic anemia. Genomic DNA constituted the template upon which TCR beta VDJ and CDR3 profiling was performed. MiXCR, applied by TCRdb to the reads, yields one record per CDR3 protein. The table lists just over 200,000 distinct CDR3 sequences, about 62% of them singletons. Patients selected for sequencing had displayed CD8+CD57+ cell expansion by flow cytometry. The source material was sorted CD4+, CD8+, or CD8+CD57+ T cells (not recorded which) from PBMCs. The receptors shown here come from a human donor with aplastic anemia.

This chain uses TRBV5-1 with TRBJ2-3; the D is unclear. This CDR3 is built from 15 residues. CDR1 SGHRS and CDR2 YFSETQ come from the germline V gene. V was clipped by 0 bases and J by 1 base, with 9 bases between them. The CDR3 here is CASSLVGGGTDTQYF. DNA of the CDR3: TGCGCCAGCAGCTTGGTTGGTGGGGGCACAGATACGCAGTATTTT.

The chain couples TRBV24-1 to TRBJ2-1; TRBD1 aligns across 7 bases. Germline trimming cut 4 bases from V and 1 base from J; bases unmatched to any gene: 9. The germline V gene encodes CDR1 KGHDR and CDR2 SFDVKD. This CDR3 spans 17 amino acids. CDR3 coding DNA: TGTGCCACCAGTGACTATCCCGGGACAGCGTCCTACAATGAGCAGTTCTTC. Its protein is CATSDYPGTASYNEQFF.

In this sample, this clonotype turned up a few times. The J gene is TRBJ2-3, the V gene TRBV5-4; D is unresolved. Trimming shortened V by 0 bases and J by 2 bases, and 4 bases separated the two germline ends. The CDR3 covers 13 residues. Germline V CDR1 and CDR2: SGHNT, YYREEE (reference sequence). In DNA form, the CDR3 reads TGTGCCAGCAGCTTGGTCTTCACAGATACGCAGTATTTT. Protein: CASSLVFTDTQYF.